The rows below give T cell receptor beta chains drawn from one sample of a study of T-cell memory formation after mild COVID-19. TCRdb used MiXCR to reprocess the 5' RACE reads, holding one entry per CDR3 protein. Of approximately 340,000 distinct CDR3 sequences listed, 15% to 20% are singletons. The sequenced material came from PBMCs or a T cell subset sorted from them (not recorded which). The source is a man between 18 and 29 years old who had mild COVID-19 (a few samples of this study predate the infection). Cell type and time point are not known. The CDR3 runs from the conserved cysteine through the conserved F or W. The D gene is left open where the match is weak. Size values are once, few and many counts, or a class for expanded clones, and some rows have none.

clone size: -
V gene: TRBV4-1
J gene: TRBJ1-2
D gene: -
CDR3 protein: CASTALGKRDGYTF
CDR3 DNA: TGCGCCAGCACAGCCCTCGGGAAACGAGATGGCTACACCTTC

clone size: many
V gene: TRBV7-9
J gene: TRBJ1-5
D gene: -
CDR3 protein: CASSLARPGEINQPQHF
CDR3 DNA: TGTGCCAGCAGCTTAGCCCGACCAGGGGAAATCAATCAGCCCCAGCATTTT

clone size: few
V gene: TRBV5-1
J gene: TRBJ2-3
D gene: TRBD2
CDR3 protein: CASSLSGGSLPDTQYF
CDR3 DNA: TGCGCCAGCAGCTTGTCCGGGGGGTCCCTACCAGATACGCAGTATTTT

clone size: -
V gene: TRBV4-3
J gene: TRBJ2-5
D gene: TRBD1
CDR3 protein: CASSPGQVGRETQYF
CDR3 DNA: TGCGCCAGCAGCCCGGGACAGGTGGGAAGAGAGACCCAGTACTTC

clone size: many
V gene: TRBV20-1
J gene: TRBJ1-1
D gene: -
CDR3 protein: CSARVGGANTEAFF
CDR3 DNA: TGCAGTGCTAGAGTCGGGGGCGCCAACACTGAAGCTTTCTTT

clone size: few
V gene: TRBV25-1
J gene: TRBJ1-4
D gene: -
CDR3 protein: CASSDLRRGTNEKLFF
CDR3 DNA: TGTGCCAGCAGTGACCTGCGACGGGGGACTAATGAAAAACTGTTTTTT

clone size: few
V gene: TRBV20-1
J gene: TRBJ2-3
D gene: TRBD2
CDR3 protein: CSAYGGAGDTQYF
CDR3 DNA: TGCAGTGCATACGGGGGGGCTGGTGATACGCAGTATTTT

clone size: -
V gene: TRBV7-9
J gene: TRBJ1-2
D gene: -
CDR3 protein: CASSSDRFLYYGYTF
CDR3 DNA: TGTGCCAGCAGCTCGGACAGATTTCTTTACTATGGCTACACCTTC

clone size: -
V gene: TRBV18
J gene: TRBJ1-3
D gene: -
CDR3 protein: CASSPAVPDGNTIYF
CDR3 DNA: TGTGCCAGCTCTCCCGCGGTACCAGATGGAAACACCATATATTTT

clone size: few
V gene: TRBV4-3
J gene: TRBJ1-5
D gene: TRBD1
CDR3 protein: CASSHTDRGNQPQHF
CDR3 DNA: TGCGCCAGCAGCCACACAGACAGGGGCAATCAGCCCCAGCATTTT

clone size: -
V gene: TRBV6-5
J gene: TRBJ2-2
D gene: -
CDR3 protein: CASSYSENGELFF
CDR3 DNA: TGTGCCAGCAGTTACTCCGAAAACGGGGAGCTGTTTTTT

clone size: -
V gene: TRBV6-6
J gene: TRBJ2-4
D gene: TRBD1
CDR3 protein: CASSYPDRGRDIQYF
CDR3 DNA: TGTGCCAGCAGTTACCCGGACAGGGGAAGAGACATTCAGTACTTC

clone size: few
V gene: TRBV20-1
J gene: TRBJ1-3
D gene: -
CDR3 protein: CSADNLSSGNTIYF
CDR3 DNA: TGCAGTGCCGACAACTTGAGCTCTGGAAACACCATATATTTT

clone size: -
V gene: TRBV2
J gene: TRBJ2-1
D gene: TRBD1
CDR3 protein: CASTKGGPSYNEQFF
CDR3 DNA: TGTGCCAGCACGAAAGGGGGCCCCTCCTACAATGAGCAGTTCTTC

clone size: few
V gene: TRBV12-3/TRBV12-4
J gene: TRBJ2-2
D gene: -
CDR3 protein: CASLRQQNTGELFF
CDR3 DNA: TGTGCTAGCCTACGACAGCAGAACACCGGGGAGCTGTTTTTT

clone size: many
V gene: TRBV7-2
J gene: TRBJ2-3
D gene: TRBD2
CDR3 protein: CASSLARSGGNTDTQYF
CDR3 DNA: TGTGCCAGCAGCTTAGCGCGGAGCGGGGGGAACACAGATACGCAGTATTTT

clone size: few
V gene: TRBV9
J gene: TRBJ2-2
D gene: TRBD2
CDR3 protein: CASSAVAGVNTGELFF
CDR3 DNA: TGTGCCAGCAGCGCCGTAGCGGGAGTGAACACCGGGGAGCTGTTTTTT

clone size: few
V gene: TRBV7-2
J gene: TRBJ2-1
D gene: TRBD2
CDR3 protein: CASSRRLAGGIYNEQFF
CDR3 DNA: TGTGCCAGCAGCCGGCGACTAGCGGGGGGGATTTACAATGAGCAGTTCTTC

clone size: -
V gene: TRBV4-3
J gene: TRBJ1-4
D gene: -
CDR3 protein: CASSPRFRGTNEKLFF
CDR3 DNA: TGCGCCAGCAGCCCTCGATTCAGGGGAACTAATGAAAAACTGTTTTTT

clone size: few
V gene: TRBV24-1
J gene: TRBJ1-5
D gene: TRBD1
CDR3 protein: CATSESGQGGQPQHF
CDR3 DNA: TGTGCCACCAGTGAGTCGGGACAGGGGGGTCAGCCCCAGCATTTT

clone size: -
V gene: TRBV10-2
J gene: TRBJ2-7
D gene: TRBD2
CDR3 protein: CATRGGYEQYF
CDR3 DNA: TGCGCCACCCGGGGAGGGTACGAGCAGTACTTC

clone size: many
V gene: TRBV14
J gene: TRBJ2-1
D gene: -
CDR3 protein: CASSLSGPNEQFF
CDR3 DNA: TGTGCCAGCAGCCTTAGCGGTCCCAATGAGCAGTTCTTC

clone size: few
V gene: TRBV2
J gene: TRBJ2-6
D gene: -
CDR3 protein: CASQYLSGANVLTF
CDR3 DNA: TGTGCCAGTCAATACCTCTCTGGGGCCAACGTCCTGACTTTC

clone size: -
V gene: TRBV12-3/TRBV12-4
J gene: TRBJ2-2
D gene: -
CDR3 protein: CASRQTPAGLNTGELFF
CDR3 DNA: TGTGCCAGCAGGCAAACCCCGGCCGGGCTGAACACCGGGGAGCTGTTTTTT

clone size: -
V gene: TRBV14
J gene: TRBJ1-4
D gene: -
CDR3 protein: CASSQWTGQGKLFF
CDR3 DNA: TGTGCCAGCAGCCAGTGGACGGGTCAGGGGAAACTGTTTTTT

clone size: few
V gene: TRBV6-5
J gene: TRBJ2-2
D gene: -
CDR3 protein: CASSYSPGAGELFF
CDR3 DNA: TGTGCCAGCAGTTACTCCCCAGGGGCCGGGGAGCTGTTTTTT

clone size: few
V gene: TRBV5-1
J gene: TRBJ2-1
D gene: -
CDR3 protein: CASSLFYPAYNEQFF
CDR3 DNA: TGCGCCAGCAGCTTGTTTTACCCCGCTTACAATGAGCAGTTCTTC

clone size: many
V gene: TRBV12-3/TRBV12-4
J gene: TRBJ2-5
D gene: -
CDR3 protein: CASSLAGVETQYF
CDR3 DNA: TGTGCCAGCAGTTTAGCGGGGGTGGAGACCCAGTACTTC

clone size: -
V gene: TRBV28
J gene: TRBJ2-1
D gene: TRBD1
CDR3 protein: CASSFPGGDRDWESSYNEQFF
CDR3 DNA: TGTGCCAGCAGTTTCCCCGGTGGGGACAGGGACTGGGAAAGCTCCTACAATGAGCAGTTCTTC

clone size: once
V gene: TRBV6-4
J gene: TRBJ1-6
D gene: TRBD1
CDR3 protein: CASSPTGASPPLHF
CDR3 DNA: TGTGCCAGCAGTCCGACAGGGGCGAGCCCACCCCTCCACTTT

clone size: -
V gene: TRBV9
J gene: TRBJ2-1
D gene: TRBD2
CDR3 protein: CASSVVAGDYNEQFF
CDR3 DNA: TGTGCCAGCAGCGTAGTAGCGGGGGACTACAATGAGCAGTTCTTC

clone size: -
V gene: TRBV4-1
J gene: TRBJ1-2
D gene: -
CDR3 protein: CASSQEAATRRGYTF
CDR3 DNA: TGCGCCAGCAGCCAAGAGGCGGCCACCCGCCGGGGCTACACCTTC

clone size: -
V gene: TRBV6-5
J gene: TRBJ2-7
D gene: TRBD2
CDR3 protein: CASSYSVAGSYEQYF
CDR3 DNA: TGTGCCAGCAGTTACTCGGTAGCGGGGTCCTACGAGCAGTACTTC

clone size: few
V gene: TRBV5-1
J gene: TRBJ2-5
D gene: TRBD2
CDR3 protein: CASSGTSGQETQYF
CDR3 DNA: TGCGCCAGCAGCGGGACTAGCGGCCAAGAGACCCAGTACTTC

clone size: few
V gene: TRBV14
J gene: TRBJ1-2
D gene: TRBD1
CDR3 protein: CASSRLGDRGSSYGYTF
CDR3 DNA: TGTGCCAGCAGCCGCCTGGGGGACAGGGGCTCTTCCTATGGCTACACCTTC

clone size: -
V gene: TRBV7-3
J gene: TRBJ2-3
D gene: TRBD2
CDR3 protein: CASSLRLAGDRTDTQYF
CDR3 DNA: TGTGCCAGCAGCTTAAGACTAGCGGGGGACCGCACAGATACGCAGTATTTT

clone size: few
V gene: TRBV5-6
J gene: TRBJ2-5
D gene: TRBD2
CDR3 protein: CASSLYTSGFQETQYF
CDR3 DNA: TGTGCCAGCAGCTTGTACACTAGCGGGTTTCAAGAGACCCAGTACTTC

clone size: few
V gene: TRBV24-1
J gene: TRBJ2-5
D gene: TRBD2
CDR3 protein: CATSDPGRGSETQYF
CDR3 DNA: TGTGCCACCAGTGATCCTGGGCGGGGGTCAGAGACCCAGTACTTC

clone size: once
V gene: TRBV29-1
J gene: TRBJ2-5
D gene: TRBD2
CDR3 protein: CSVALGGGQETQYF
CDR3 DNA: TGCAGCGTCGCACTAGGCGGGGGTCAAGAGACCCAGTACTTC

clone size: -
V gene: TRBV7-2
J gene: TRBJ2-2
D gene: -
CDR3 protein: CASSWAIRGTGELFF
CDR3 DNA: TGTGCCAGCAGCTGGGCTATTAGGGGCACCGGGGAGCTGTTTTTT

clone size: few
V gene: TRBV7-2
J gene: TRBJ2-3
D gene: -
CDR3 protein: CASSLSDLVYTQYF
CDR3 DNA: TGTGCCAGCAGCTTAAGTGATCTTGTATATACGCAGTATTTT

clone size: -
V gene: TRBV20-1
J gene: TRBJ1-4
D gene: -
CDR3 protein: CSAKQGLADEKLFF
CDR3 DNA: TGCAGTGCTAAACAGGGTTTGGCGGATGAAAAACTGTTTTTT

clone size: -
V gene: TRBV29-1
J gene: TRBJ2-5
D gene: -
CDR3 protein: CSVLPWDQETQYF
CDR3 DNA: TGCAGCGTCCTTCCCTGGGACCAAGAGACCCAGTACTTC

clone size: few
V gene: TRBV7-6
J gene: TRBJ1-6
D gene: -
CDR3 protein: CASSSAGPHSPLHF
CDR3 DNA: TGTGCCAGCAGCTCCGCAGGACCTCATTCACCCCTCCACTTT

clone size: few
V gene: TRBV24-1
J gene: TRBJ2-3
D gene: TRBD2
CDR3 protein: CATSDSGGRATTGTDTQYF
CDR3 DNA: TGTGCCACCAGTGATAGCGGGGGCCGTGCCACTACAGGCACAGATACGCAGTATTTT

clone size: few
V gene: TRBV7-6
J gene: TRBJ2-3
D gene: TRBD2
CDR3 protein: CASSRPGGGLTDTQYF
CDR3 DNA: TGTGCCAGCAGCCGACCGGGCGGGGGGCTCACAGATACGCAGTATTTT

clone size: -
V gene: TRBV5-6
J gene: TRBJ2-3
D gene: TRBD2
CDR3 protein: CASTSERGGTDTQYF
CDR3 DNA: TGTGCCAGCACCTCGGAGCGGGGGGGCACAGATACGCAGTATTTT

clone size: many
V gene: TRBV4-1
J gene: TRBJ2-3
D gene: -
CDR3 protein: CASSQEARPSTDTQYF
CDR3 DNA: TGCGCCAGCAGCCAAGAAGCCAGGCCTAGCACAGATACGCAGTATTTT

clone size: -
V gene: TRBV30
J gene: TRBJ1-2
D gene: -
CDR3 protein: CAWSVRTLGRVDGYTF
CDR3 DNA: TGTGCCTGGAGTGTAAGGACTCTCGGGCGGGTTGACGGCTACACCTTC

clone size: -
V gene: TRBV5-5
J gene: TRBJ2-3
D gene: -
CDR3 protein: CASSSPQRSARTDTQYF
CDR3 DNA: TGTGCCAGCAGTTCACCCCAACGCAGCGCGCGCACAGATACGCAGTATTTT

clone size: few
V gene: TRBV7-2
J gene: TRBJ2-7
D gene: TRBD1
CDR3 protein: CASSSWTGNNEQYF
CDR3 DNA: TGTGCCAGCAGCTCCTGGACAGGGAACAACGAGCAGTACTTC

clone size: few
V gene: TRBV27
J gene: TRBJ1-1
D gene: TRBD1
CDR3 protein: CASSPGDRGYTEAFF
CDR3 DNA: TGTGCCAGCAGTCCCGGGGACAGGGGTTACACTGAAGCTTTCTTT

clone size: -
V gene: TRBV4-2
J gene: TRBJ2-1
D gene: TRBD2
CDR3 protein: CASSQGVVAGGGNEQFF
CDR3 DNA: TGTGCCAGCAGCCAAGGGGTCGTAGCGGGAGGGGGGAATGAGCAGTTCTTC